This T cell receptor (beta chain) was profiled in a study of OX40 agonist ivuxolimab in advanced cancers. For the study at large: Prior checkpoint blockade (anti-PD-1, anti-PD-L1 or anti-CTLA-4) was permitted; about 40% had it. Study-level points and caveats: Among expanded peripheral T cells, antigen specificity went undetermined.

Remarks on this clone: Its antigen remains unknown.

The length of the CDR3 is 14 residues. Germline V CDR1 and CDR2: SNHLY, FYNNEI. The ends were cut back, 8 bases at V and 2 bases at J, with 14 bases in the middle. Clones were read by immunoSEQ multiplex PCR, and TCRdb kept only the in-frame ones, dropping some. The sample has approximately 23,000 clones; 65% to 85% are singletons. This chain joins TRBV2 and TRBJ2-3; D gene unclear. This TCR derives from an adult with an advanced solid tumor such as melanoma, head and neck, liver or kidney cancer. Material: CD4+ or CD8+ T cells sorted from blood, obtained in a trial of the OX40 agonist ivuxolimab. The CDR3 sequence: CASPPTAPTDTQYF. In nucleotides, the CDR3 is TGTGCCAGCCCTCCAACGGCCCCCACAGATACGCAGTATTTT. Using reference TRBV2 and TRBJ2-3 for the parts outside the CDR3, the full variable domain is EPEVTQTPSHQVTQMGQEVILRCVPISNHLYFYWYRQILGQKVEFLVSFYNNEISEKSEIFDDQFSVERPDGSNFTLKIRSTKLEDSAMYFCASPPTAPTDTQYFGPGTRLTVL.